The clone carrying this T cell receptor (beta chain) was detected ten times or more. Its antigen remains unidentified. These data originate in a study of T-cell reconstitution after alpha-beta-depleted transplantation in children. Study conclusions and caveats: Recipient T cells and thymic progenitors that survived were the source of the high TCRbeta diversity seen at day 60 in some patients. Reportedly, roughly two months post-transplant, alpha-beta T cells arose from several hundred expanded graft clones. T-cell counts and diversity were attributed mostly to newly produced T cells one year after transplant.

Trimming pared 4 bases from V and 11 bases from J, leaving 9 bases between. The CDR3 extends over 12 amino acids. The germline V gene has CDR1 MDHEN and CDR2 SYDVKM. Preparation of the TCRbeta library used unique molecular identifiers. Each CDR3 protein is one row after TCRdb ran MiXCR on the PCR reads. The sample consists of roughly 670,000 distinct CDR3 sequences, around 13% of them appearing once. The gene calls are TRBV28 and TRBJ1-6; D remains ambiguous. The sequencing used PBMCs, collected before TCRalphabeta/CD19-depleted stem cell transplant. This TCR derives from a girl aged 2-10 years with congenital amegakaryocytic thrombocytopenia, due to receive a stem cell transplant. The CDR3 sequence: CASSSSRTPLHF. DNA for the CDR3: TGTGCCAGCAGTTCCTCAAGGACACCCCTCCACTTT.